This passage covers 26 T cell receptor beta chains from one sample sequenced in a study of regulatory T cells in long-lasting Graves disease. The authors built TCR beta libraries using iRepertoire HTBI primers and Arm-PCR of CDR3 regions. One entry per CDR3 protein, called by TCRdb with MiXCR from the multiplex PCR reads. This sample has hundreds of thousands of distinct CDR3 sequences, with 15% to 20% found just once. Time point defined: newly diagnosed GD, antithyroid drugs for less than 3 months. The TCR library was made from RNA extracted from PBMCs. Another study also made use of these data, one on T cells in Graves' hyperthyroidism and ophthalmopathy.

The sequencing here drew on peripheral blood mononuclear cells (PBMCs), taken at new diagnosis, from a patient treated with antithyroid drugs. Every receptor here comes from a woman aged 25 to 39 with Graves disease.

This clonotype was counted at least ten times. The rearrangement uses TRBV28 and TRBJ2-7, with 7 bases lining up with TRBD2. The CDR3 sequence is 16 residues long. With 9 bases clipped from V and 1 base from J, the junction kept 15 bases outside the gene matches. Germline assignment: CDR1 MDHEN and CDR2 SYDVKM. CDR3 DNA sequence: TGTGCCAGTGGAGGCTGGGGGAGGGGTACGTCCTACGAGCAGTACTTC. It encodes CASGGWGRGTSYEQYF.

This clonotype was detected a few times. The chain joins TRBV19 to TRBJ2-2; D not certain. CDR1 is LNHDA and CDR2 is SQIVND in the germline V gene (reference sequence). CDR3 size: 14 residues. V lost 7 bases and J lost 5, with 14 bases in between. CDR3 nucleotides: TGTGCCAGTAAAAGGAGAGGTGGGACCGGGGAGCTGTTTTTT. Translated, it gives CASKRRGGTGELFF.

This chain connects TRBV13 to TRBJ1-5; TRBD1 agrees at 10 bases. The J segment lost 1 base and the V segment lost 5 bases, leaving 11 bases of the junction unmatched. Germline V gene lookup returns CDR1 PRHDT and CDR2 FYEKMQ (reference sequence). The CDR3 sequence is 18 residues long. The CDR3 DNA is TGTGCCAGCAGCCGGATGGACAGGGGGTTTGGAAGCAATCAGCCCCAGCATTTT. Amino acids: CASSRMDRGFGSNQPQHF.

This clonotype has only a few counts. Compared with germline, one end of the junction differs, possibly owing to a read error. The chain uses TRBV3-1 and TRBJ2-1; TRBD2 matches 10 bases. This CDR3 contains 24 residues. Germline V gene data show CDR1 as LGHDT and CDR2 as YNNKEL (reference sequence). Written as DNA, the CDR3 is TGTGCCAACAGCCAAGTCACCTCCGCAACGGCTAGCGGGAGAAACGGGCGCTCCTACAATGAGCAGTTCTTC. As protein: CANSQVTSATASGRNGRSYNEQFF.

This clonotype was seen at least ten times. The rearrangement joins TRBV29-1 to TRBJ2-1; 12 nucleotides match TRBD1. The CDR3 loop spans 16 amino acids. Germline V gene sequence: CDR1 SQVTM, CDR2 ANQGSEA. The J segment lost 6 bases and the V segment lost 7 bases, leaving 13 bases of the junction unmatched. The CDR3 is CSGAHGTGGLGNEQFF. The DNA of the CDR3 is TGCAGCGGCGCCCACGGGACAGGGGGCTTAGGCAATGAGCAGTTCTTC.

Only a few counts were recorded for this clonotype. A read error may produce the germline difference seen at one junction end. The V and J genes are TRBV7-7 and TRBJ2-2; D is perhaps TRBD2 (6 bases). Germline CDR1 reads SSHAT; CDR2 reads FNYEAQ (reference sequence). CDR3 length: 15 amino acids. The CDR3 DNA is TGTGCTAGCAGCTTTAGGGCGGGAAGTACCGGGGAGCTGTTTTTT. Translation gives CASSFRAGSTGELFF.

This clonotype was seen only a few times. J is TRBJ1-4 and V is TRBV18; D unresolved. V gave up 3 bases and J gave up 5 bases, with 7 bases separating them. This CDR3 contains 13 residues. The germline V gene encodes CDR1 KGHSH and CDR2 LQKENI. The CDR3 sequence is CASSPLVNEKLFF. CDR3 coding DNA: TGTGCCAGCTCACCGCTAGTGAATGAAAAACTGTTTTTT.

This clonotype was picked up a small number of times. V is TRBV19 and J is TRBJ1-1; 7 nucleotides line up with TRBD1. The CDR3 spans 14 residues. Germline V gene sequence: CDR1 LNHDA, CDR2 SQIVND (reference sequence). V was pared by 5 bases and J by 4 bases, with 7 bases of the junction left unmatched. CDR3 loop: CASSFEGAGTEAFF. The CDR3 DNA follows: TGTGCCAGTAGTTTTGAGGGGGCGGGCACTGAAGCTTTCTTT.

Ten or more counts support this clonotype. J is TRBJ2-1 and V is TRBV5-1; D may be TRBD2 (6 bases). Germline V gene lookup returns CDR1 SGHRS and CDR2 YFSETQ. V lost 5 bases and J 3 bases, leaving 12 bases between the germline ends. This CDR3 is 14 amino acids long. CDR3 loop: CASRRGLDYNEQFF. The DNA for the CDR3 is TGCGCCAGCAGGCGGGGACTTGACTACAATGAGCAGTTCTTC.

This clonotype was seen many times. CDR3 sequence: CASSVETSYNEQFF. CDR3 nucleotides: TGTGCCAGCAGCGTGGAGACTTCCTACAATGAGCAGTTCTTC. J is TRBJ2-1 and V is TRBV9; D unclear. The CDR3 is 14 residues long. V was cut by 2 bases and J by 1 base, with 7 bases left in between. From germline, CDR1 is SGDLS and CDR2 YYNGEE.

In its sample, this clonotype was seen many times. V usage is TRBV6-1 and J usage is TRBJ1-1; weak D call: TRBD1 (6 bases). Germline V CDR1 and CDR2: MNHNS, SASEGT. V shed 6 bases and J shed 3 bases, with 8 bases lying between them. The length of the CDR3 is 12 residues. The CDR3 nucleotides are TGTGCCAGCAGGCAGGGGTACACTGAAGCTTTCTTT. Translation: CASRQGYTEAFF.

This sequence joins TRBV13 and TRBJ2-6; 8 bases agree with TRBD2. The CDR3 runs 17 residues. V lost 4 bases to trimming and J lost 3 bases; unmatched junction nucleotides: 8. CDR1 PRHDT and CDR2 FYEKMQ come from the germline V gene (reference sequence). The CDR3 DNA sequence: TGTGCCAGCAGCTCCCAGGGACTAGGGATTGGGGCCAACGTCCTGACTTTC. As protein: CASSSQGLGIGANVLTF.

In its sample, this clonotype was seen a few times. The chain couples TRBV9 to TRBJ2-7; D is ambiguous. CDR1 and CDR2 (germline): SGDLS, YYNGEE. The V and J ends lost 0 bases and 1 base respectively, with 8 bases between them. The CDR3 spans 14 residues. The CDR3 DNA sequence: TGTGCCAGCAGCGTAGAGGGCAGTTCCTACGAGCAGTACTTC. This encodes CASSVEGSSYEQYF.

This clonotype was recorded at least ten times. In nucleotides, the CDR3 is TGTGCCAGCAGTTTGGGGGAGATCAAAAACATTCAGTACTTC. Protein: CASSLGEIKNIQYF. The chain uses TRBV28 and TRBJ2-4; possibly TRBD1 or TRBD2 for D (5 bases each). The CDR3 totals 14 residues. Germline CDR1 is MDHEN and CDR2 is SYDVKM. Trimming took 3 bases from V and 3 from J, leaving 9 bases between them.

The genes are TRBV6-1 and TRBJ2-5; TRBD2 aligns across 10 bases. V lost 5 bases, J lost 5 bases, and 5 bases stayed unmatched. This CDR3 region has 14 residues. Germline loops: CDR1 MNHNS, CDR2 SASEGT. The CDR3 DNA follows: TGTGCCAGCAGTCAGCGGGAGGGTTACGAGACCCAGTACTTC. Residues: CASSQREGYETQYF.

This clonotype was counted once. The CDR3, as DNA: TGTGCCAGCAGTTACTCCGGACTAGCGGAGAACTACGAGCAGTACTTC. Encoded protein: CASSYSGLAENYEQYF. J is TRBJ2-7 and V is TRBV6-2 or TRBV6-3; TRBD2 agrees at 10 bases. Germline trimming cut 0 bases from V and 3 bases from J; bases unmatched to any gene: 5. Germline V lookup: CDR1 MNHEY, CDR2 SVGEGT. This CDR3 spans 16 amino acids.

This clonotype was detected many times. For the CDR3, the DNA is TGTGCCAGCAGCTTGAGGGTCGCGGGTGAAAAACTGTTTTTT. Translating it yields CASSLRVAGEKLFF. The genes are TRBV7-9 and TRBJ1-4; D is uncertain. The ends were cut back, 3 bases at V and 7 bases at J, with 12 bases in the middle. Looked up from germline, CDR1 is SEHNR and CDR2 is FQNEAQ (reference sequence). This CDR3 is 14 amino acids long. Full variable domain (missing parts from reference TRBV7-9 and TRBJ1-4): DTGVSQNPRHKITKRGQNVTFRCDPISEHNRLYWYRQTLGQGPEFLTYFQNEAQLEKSRLLSDRFSAERPKGSFSTLEIQRTEQGDSAMYLCASSLRVAGEKLFFGSGTQLSVL.

This clonotype was recorded at least ten times. The chain joins TRBV30 to TRBJ2-7; TRBD1 matches at 9 bases. CDR3 length: 15 amino acids. V lost 3 bases to trimming and J lost 6 bases; unmatched junction nucleotides: 12. Germline loops: CDR1 GTSNPN, CDR2 SVGIG (reference sequence). CDR3 sequence: CAWRQNRGRFSEQYF. Written as DNA, the CDR3 is TGTGCCTGGAGGCAAAACAGGGGGCGGTTTTCCGAGCAGTACTTC.

This clonotype was seen a few times. The chain joins TRBV30 to TRBJ1-1, with TRBD1 identical over 7 bases. The CDR3 loop spans 14 amino acids. The germline gives CDR1 GTSNPN, CDR2 SVGIG (reference sequence). The V segment lost 0 bases and the J segment 4 bases; nucleotides outside the gene matches: 5. CDR3 region: CAWSVSTGVTEAFF. The CDR3 coding sequence is TGTGCCTGGAGTGTCTCAACAGGGGTCACTGAAGCTTTCTTT.

Remarks on this clonotype: A much larger clone lies a single base off, so this may be a read error. The chain combines TRBV2 with TRBJ1-4, with 8 nucleotides matching TRBD1. This CDR3 contains 15 residues. The trim removed 3 bases at V and 3 bases at J, leaving 3 bases unmatched. Germline V lookup: CDR1 SNHLY, CDR2 FYNNEI. The CDR3 here is CASSEQGAANEKLFF. For the CDR3, the DNA is TGTGCCAGCAGTGAGCAGGGGGCAGCTAATGAAAAACTGTTTTTT.

The table lists this clonotype with a few counts. V gene TRBV27 combines with J gene TRBJ1-2, with 7 bases matching TRBD1. Germline V gives CDR1 MNHEY, CDR2 SMNVEV (reference sequence). The CDR3 is 14 residues long. The junction had 11 bases not matched to a gene; V was cut back by 5 bases and J by 8 bases. The CDR3 nucleotides are TGTGCCAGCAGTGAGATGGGGACAGTGGGAGGCTACACCTTC. Its translation: CASSEMGTVGGYTF.

The chain employs TRBV3-1 and TRBJ1-1, with D perhaps TRBD1 (5 bases). The CDR3 covers 17 residues. Trimming cost V 3 bases and J 0 bases, with 17 bases left between them. The germline gives CDR1 LGHDT, CDR2 YNNKEL (reference sequence). The CDR3 sequence: CASSHITGIGMNTEAFF. The CDR3 DNA follows: TGTGCCAGCAGCCACATAACAGGTATTGGGATGAACACTGAAGCTTTCTTT.

This clonotype was found a few times. J is TRBJ2-7 and V is TRBV25-1; D gene ambiguous. The V end lost 5 bases, the J end lost 0 bases, and 20 bases lay between the germline ends. CDR3 length equals 17 residues. CDR1 is MGHDK, CDR2 SYGVNS, per germline. In nucleotides, the CDR3 is TGTGCCAGCAGTCGGCCCCAGATGCTCTTAAGCTCCTACGAGCAGTACTTC. As protein: CASSRPQMLLSSYEQYF.

This clonotype was detected many times. This chain links TRBV29-1 with TRBJ1-2, with D tentatively TRBD1 (5 bases). The CDR3 length is 11 residues. CDR1 SQVTM and CDR2 ANQGSEA come from the germline V gene. Between the trimmed V and J ends, which lost 3 bases and 6 bases, there was a span of 8 bases. CDR3 sequence (DNA): TGCAGCGTTGATGGGACGGATGGCTACACCTTC. As protein: CSVDGTDGYTF.

This clonotype has at least ten counts. The chain recombines TRBV11-1 with TRBJ2-7; unclear D gene. The CDR3 is 14 amino acids. Germline V gives CDR1 SGHAT, CDR2 FQDESV (reference sequence). Trimming left V 3 bases short and J 7 bases short, with 16 bases between. This CDR3 is CASSFSATPSEQYF. CDR3 sequence (DNA): TGTGCCAGCAGCTTTTCTGCCACCCCGAGTGAGCAGTACTTC.

The V gene is TRBV30, the J gene TRBJ2-2; 8 bases are a match to TRBD1. V was clipped by 2 bases and J by 7 bases; unmatched bases: 9. The germline CDR1 and CDR2 sequences are GTSNPN and SVGIG (reference sequence). This CDR3 has 15 amino acids. Here the CDR3 reads CAWSFPDRESGELFF. The CDR3 bases are TGTGCCTGGAGTTTCCCGGACAGGGAAAGCGGGGAGCTGTTTTTT.